The 13 T cell receptor beta chains reported below all come from one sample, sequenced in a study of regulatory T cells in long-lasting Graves disease. Stated time point: persistent/refractory GD, antithyroid drugs over 5 years with positive TRAb. RNA isolated from PBMCs was used to make the TCR library. Arm-PCR of CDR3 regions with iRepertoire HTBI primers generated TCR beta libraries. Each CDR3 protein gets one entry after TCRdb re-called the multiplex PCR reads with MiXCR. The sample records about 460,000 distinct CDR3 sequences, under 25% being singletons. The starting material was peripheral blood mononuclear cells (PBMCs), obtained when the disease was refractory, from a patient treated with antithyroid drugs. The source is a female donor with Graves disease.

The chain recombines TRBV27 with TRBJ2-2; weak D call: TRBD1 (6 bases). The V and J ends lost 8 bases and 4 bases respectively, with 17 bases between them. Germline V gene lookup returns CDR1 MNHEY and CDR2 SMNVEV (reference sequence). The CDR3 contains 15 residues. CDR3 loop: CASGQPGHPTGELFF. The CDR3 DNA reads as TGTGCCAGCGGACAGCCGGGACACCCCACCGGGGAGCTGTTTTTT.

The sample holds a few counts of this clonotype. The chain combines TRBV7-9 with TRBJ1-4; 8 positions match TRBD1. Germline V gene lookup returns CDR1 SEHNR and CDR2 FQNEAQ (reference sequence). This CDR3 has 14 residues. V was clipped by 1 base and J by 7 bases; unmatched bases: 2. This chain's CDR3 is CASSLGQGPEKLFF. The CDR3 DNA sequence: TGTGCCAGCAGCTTAGGACAGGGGCCTGAAAAACTGTTTTTT.

Of note for this clonotype: This clone may be a read error of a much larger clone one base away. In this CDR3 the conserved last residue, phenylalanine or tryptophan, is missing, so a read error is likely. V gene TRBV7-9 combines with J gene TRBJ1-2; no reliable D call. V lost 1 base, J lost 4 bases, and 4 bases lay in between. CDR1 and CDR2 from the germline V gene are SEHNR and FQNEAQ (reference sequence). The CDR3 runs to 12 residues. The CDR3 region has the DNA TGTGCCAGCAGCTTAGGGGTCTATGGCTACACCTCC. Its protein is CASSLGVYGYTS.

There are many counts of this clonotype. This chain joins TRBV6-1 and TRBJ2-7; D remains unclear. Germline V gene data show CDR1 as MNHNS and CDR2 as SASEGT. V gave up 3 bases and J gave up 4 bases, with 10 bases separating them. The CDR3 contains 13 residues. The CDR3 sequence: CASSDSSRYEQYF. The CDR3 DNA reads TGTGCCAGCAGTGACTCAAGCAGGTACGAGCAGTACTTC.

The V gene is TRBV19, the J gene TRBJ1-3; maybe TRBD1 (5 bases). CDR1 and CDR2 (germline): LNHDA, SQIVND (reference sequence). CDR3 length: 15 residues. Trimming pared 5 bases from V and 5 bases from J, leaving 16 bases between. The CDR3: CASSGAGDRRNTIYF. CDR3 sequence (DNA): TGTGCCAGTAGTGGGGCGGGGGACCGCAGAAACACCATATATTTT.

This clonotype was picked up many times. The chain has TRBV7-8 and TRBJ2-1; TRBD2 might be the D (6 bases). The V end was cut by 4 bases, the J end by 9 bases, with 13 bases between. Germline CDR1 reads SGHVS; CDR2 reads FQNEAQ. CDR3 length equals 13 residues. The CDR3 bases are TGTGCCAGCAGCTCCACTAGCCTCCGTGAGCAGTTCTTC. Translating gives CASSSTSLREQFF.

This clonotype was seen only a few times. V and J are TRBV9 and TRBJ2-7, with D tentatively TRBD1 (5 bases). Germline V CDR1 and CDR2: SGDLS, YYNGEE. The V gene lost 0 bases and the J gene lost 2 bases, with 12 bases spanning the gap. The CDR3 is 15 amino acids. In DNA form, the CDR3 reads TGTGCCAGCAGCGTAGACCCAGGGCTAACCTACGAGCAGTACTTC. It is translated as CASSVDPGLTYEQYF.

This clonotype turned up a few times. This sequence joins TRBV30 and TRBJ2-5; 10 bases fit TRBD2. The CDR3 sequence is 15 residues long. V lost 0 bases, J lost 2 bases, and 3 bases stayed unmatched. Germline CDR1 is GTSNPN and CDR2 is SVGIG (reference sequence). The CDR3 sequence is CAWSVGTSEQETQYF. In nucleotides, the CDR3 is TGTGCCTGGAGTGTAGGGACTAGCGAACAAGAGACCCAGTACTTC.

There are many counts of this clonotype. V is TRBV28 and J is TRBJ1-2; tentative D call: TRBD1 (5 bases). The CDR3 sequence is 14 residues long. Per germline, CDR1 MDHEN and CDR2 SYDVKM. Trimming took off 8 bases at V and 5 bases at J, with 18 bases between the two ends. CDR3 bases: TGTGCCAGCTCACTTATGGGGGGAAGGTATGGCTACACCTTC. Encoded protein: CASSLMGGRYGYTF.

In its sample, this clonotype was seen a few times. The J gene is TRBJ2-5, the V gene TRBV6-5; 12 bases match TRBD1. The V gene end was trimmed by 3 bases and the J gene end by 4 bases; junction bases not matched to a gene: 3. The CDR3 spans 15 residues. Germline V gives CDR1 MNHEY, CDR2 SVGAGI. The CDR3 region has the DNA TGTGCCAGCAGTTATGGGACAGGGGGCGCAGAGACCCAGTACTTC. It encodes CASSYGTGGAETQYF.

This clonotype was observed at least ten times. This rearrangement joins TRBV28 to TRBJ1-6, with D hard to call. V was pared by 2 bases and J by 14 bases, with 4 bases between. CDR1 is MDHEN and CDR2 is SYDVKM in the germline V gene. The length of the CDR3 is 10 residues. CDR3 protein: CASSLGTLHF. The CDR3 bases are TGTGCCAGCAGTTTAGGTACCCTCCACTTT.

This clonotype appeared many times. The chain uses TRBV19 and TRBJ2-5; TRBD2 aligns across 14 bases. After removal of 5 bases from V and 5 bases from J, the junction contained 19 bases not matched to a gene. Germline CDR1 LNHDA, CDR2 SQIVND (reference sequence). The CDR3 sequence is 20 residues long. The CDR3 reads CASSPQSGTSGSSRLETQYF. CDR3 bases: TGTGCCAGTAGTCCGCAATCGGGGACTAGCGGGAGTAGTCGATTGGAGACCCAGTACTTC.

V gene TRBV2 combines with J gene TRBJ1-1, with D perhaps matching TRBD1 (5 bases). Germline values: CDR1 SNHLY, CDR2 FYNNEI. V was cut by 6 bases and J by 1 base, with 15 bases left in between. The CDR3 contains 15 residues. The DNA for the CDR3 is TGTGCCAGCAGCGTAGGAGGGGTCGGGAACACTGAAGCTTTCTTT. Protein: CASSVGGVGNTEAFF.